Listed below are T cell receptor beta chains from one sample, sequenced in a study of regulatory T cells in long-lasting Graves disease. TCRdb re-derived calls from the multiplex PCR reads in MiXCR, one entry per CDR3 protein. Here the sample spans 320,000 or so distinct CDR3 sequences, roughly 18% being singletons. Material: peripheral blood mononuclear cells (PBMCs), obtained at new diagnosis, from a patient treated with antithyroid drugs. These receptors were collected from a female donor with Graves disease. The CDR3 runs from the conserved cysteine through the conserved F or W. D genes are given only for firm matches. The listing skips clone size in some rows; elsewhere it reads once, few, many or a size class.

cdr3_aa cdr3_nt clone_size cdr3_length j_call v_call d_call
CASSFRGYYGYTF TGTGCCAGCAGCTTCAGGGGCTACTATGGCTACACCTTC many 13 TRBJ1-2 TRBV7-2 .
CASTPRGYQETQYF TGTGCCAGCACCCCCCGGGGCTACCAAGAGACCCAGTACTTC once 14 TRBJ2-5 TRBV28 .
CASRGLAGESTDTQYF TGTGCCAGCAGGGGACTAGCGGGAGAAAGCACAGATACGCAGTATTTT many 16 TRBJ2-3 TRBV12-3/TRBV12-4 TRBD2
CAIRGTSVSWGEQFF TGTGCCATCAGGGGGACTAGCGTGTCCTGGGGTGAGCAGTTCTTC few 15 TRBJ2-1 TRBV10-3 TRBD2
CASSPLARRSTDTQYF TGTGCCAGCAGTCCCCTAGCTCGGCGTAGCACAGATACGCAGTATTTT . 16 TRBJ2-3 TRBV27 .
CASSGGAQAFF TGTGCCAGCAGCGGGGGGGCGCAAGCTTTCTTT few 11 TRBJ1-1 TRBV9 .
CASTQSGATADTQYF TGTGCCAGCACCCAGAGCGGGGCGACGGCAGATACGCAGTATTTT few 15 TRBJ2-3 TRBV5-8 TRBD2
CASSLRRTSELDTQYF TGTGCCAGCAGTTTACGGCGGACTAGCGAATTAGATACGCAGTATTTT many 16 TRBJ2-3 TRBV12-3/TRBV12-4 TRBD2
CASSMRLYGYTF TGTGCCAGTAGTATGAGGCTGTATGGCTACACCTTC many 12 TRBJ1-2 TRBV19 .
CASGPGQAMFSGANVLTF TGTGCCAGCGGCCCGGGACAGGCCATGTTCTCTGGGGCCAACGTCCTGACTTTC many 18 TRBJ2-6 TRBV27 TRBD1
CASSSINKIIRGYEQFF TGTGCCAGCAGCTCAATCAACAAAATTATACGGGGGTATGAGCAGTTCTTC . 17 TRBJ2-1 TRBV11-2 .
CASSSVKPGLTGELFF TGTGCCAGCAGTTCGGTTAAGCCAGGGCTCACCGGGGAGCTGTTTTTT . 16 TRBJ2-2 TRBV12-3/TRBV12-4 .
CASSRDESSYEQYF TGCGCCAGCAGCAGGGACGAATCCTCCTACGAGCAGTACTTC few 14 TRBJ2-7 TRBV5-1 .
CATSRVGQGVETQYF TGTGCCACCAGCAGAGTAGGGCAGGGTGTGGAGACCCAGTACTTC many 15 TRBJ2-5 TRBV15 .
CSAPGQGNTEAFF TGCAGTGCCCCGGGACAGGGGAACACTGAAGCTTTCTTT many 13 TRBJ1-1 TRBV20-1 TRBD1
CASSLLRATYEQYF TGTGCCAGCAGTTTACTCAGGGCTACCTACGAGCAGTACTTC many 14 TRBJ2-7 TRBV12-3/TRBV12-4 .
CAWRGLAGGVRTQYF TGTGCCTGGAGGGGACTAGCGGGAGGAGTGCGCACGCAGTATTTT many 15 TRBJ2-3 TRBV30 TRBD2
CASSQWEGAYNEQFF TGCGCCAGCAGCCAATGGGAGGGCGCTTACAATGAGCAGTTCTTC few 15 TRBJ2-1 TRBV4-1 TRBD2
CASSFGQPQETQYF TGTGCCAGCAGTTTCGGGCAGCCTCAAGAGACCCAGTACTTC many 14 TRBJ2-5 TRBV12-3/TRBV12-4 .
CATSRDTLAGGGRDTQYF TGTGCCACCAGCAGAGATACTCTGGCGGGAGGGGGGCGGGATACGCAGTATTTT . 18 TRBJ2-3 TRBV15 TRBD2
CASSEYRGGEQYF TGTGCCAGCAGTGAATATCGGGGAGGCGAGCAGTACTTC few 13 TRBJ2-7 TRBV25-1 .
CASSHGGVYEQYF TGTGCCAGCAGCCATGGGGGCGTCTACGAGCAGTACTTC . 13 TRBJ2-7 TRBV3-1 .
CASSLRQPGPLAKNIQYF TGTGCCAGTAGCCTACGACAACCGGGGCCTCTAGCCAAAAACATTCAGTACTTC many 18 TRBJ2-4 TRBV19 .
CASSPGTSGRTRFF TGCGCCAGCAGCCCCGGGACTAGCGGGAGGACTCGGTTCTTC few 14 TRBJ2-1 TRBV4-1 TRBD2
CASSPAHDTQYF TGTGCCAGCAGCCCCGCCCATGATACGCAGTATTTT many 12 TRBJ2-3 TRBV7-3 .
CASSELRGVVEQFF TGTGCCAGCAGTGAGTTAAGGGGAGTTGTTGAGCAGTTCTTC . 14 TRBJ2-1 TRBV2 .
CATKGSPTEAFF TGTGCCACCAAAGGATCTCCCACTGAAGCTTTCTTT many 12 TRBJ1-1 TRBV6-1 .
CASSSGTGGDTGELFF TGTGCCAGCAGCTCCGGGACAGGGGGGGACACCGGGGAGCTGTTTTTT . 16 TRBJ2-2 TRBV7-9 TRBD1
CASSLIGPNVPPLHF TGTGCCAGCAGTTTGATAGGGCCCAATGTTCCACCCCTCCACTTT many 15 TRBJ1-6 TRBV28 .
CASSLPEGGAGELFF TGTGCCAGCAGCCTCCCGGAGGGGGGCGCCGGGGAGCTGTTTTTT many 15 TRBJ2-2 TRBV5-6 .
CASSLLAGHNNEQFF TGCGCCAGCAGCTTACTAGCGGGACATAACAATGAGCAGTTCTTC . 15 TRBJ2-1 TRBV5-1 TRBD2
CASSPMALSYYEQYF TGCGCCAGCAGCCCAATGGCACTTTCGTACTACGAGCAGTACTTC many 15 TRBJ2-7 TRBV5-1 .
CASSARLAGPNNEQFF TGTGCCAGCAGCGCCAGACTAGCGGGTCCGAACAATGAGCAGTTCTTC many 16 TRBJ2-1 TRBV9 TRBD2
CASSLEILPGQSAYEQYF TGTGCCAGCAGTTTAGAAATATTACCGGGACAGAGTGCCTACGAGCAGTACTTC . 18 TRBJ2-7 TRBV28 TRBD1